This T cell receptor (beta chain) was documented in a study of blood T cell repertoires in COVID-19. Per the original methods: Reference gene primers were amplified, and this amplification served to estimate nucleated cell counts. Libraries were prepared by immunoSEQ multiplex PCR; TCRdb keeps only in-frame clonotypes and omits some of them. Clonal size and the V and J genes are those of that table, whereas D and trimming came from the DNA. The table has roughly 84,000 clones, about four fifths seen once. What was sequenced was peripheral blood. This TCR derives from a woman older than 75 with acute or convalescent COVID-19.

The CDR3 reads CAIRGQGGTYNEQFF. CDR3 coding DNA: TGTGCCATCAGGGGGCAGGGGGGAACCTACAATGAGCAGTTCTTC. This rearrangement joins TRBV10-3 to TRBJ2-1; weak D call: TRBD1 (7 bases). The CDR3 totals 15 residues. Looked up from germline, CDR1 is ENHRY and CDR2 is SYGVKD. Trimming cost V 6 bases and J 2 bases, with 14 bases left between them.